The 20 T cell receptor beta chains below were found in one sample sequenced in a study of PD-1 and CTLA-4 blockade in melanoma. The data were produced by immunoSEQ multiplex PCR, yet TCRdb's version contains in-frame clones alone and is incomplete. The repertoire holds 6,000 to 8,500 clones, with roughly 80% as singletons. This material consisted of CD8+ T cells from peripheral blood, taken before anti-PD-1 treatment. The receptors shown here come from a human donor with melanoma.

The genes are TRBV25-1 and TRBJ2-3; 9 nucleotides agree with TRBD2. Germline CDR1 and CDR2: MGHDK and SYGVNS. Unmatched junction bases numbered 8, after V lost 7 bases and J lost 3 bases. This CDR3 region has 15 residues. As DNA, the CDR3 is TGTGCCAGCAAGGGAGCGGGGGGCCCGACAGATACGCAGTATTTT. This codes for CASKGAGGPTDTQYF.

V is TRBV13 and J is TRBJ2-1; 11 nucleotides align to TRBD2. V was pared by 5 bases and J by 2 bases, with 11 bases of the junction left unmatched. The CDR3 has 18 residues. Germline V gives CDR1 PRHDT, CDR2 FYEKMQ (reference sequence). Here the CDR3 reads CASSAFITSGSTYNEQFF. DNA of the CDR3: TGTGCCAGCAGCGCTTTTATTACTAGCGGGAGTACCTACAATGAGCAGTTCTTC.

V usage is TRBV6-2 or TRBV6-3 and J usage is TRBJ2-7; no firm D call. Germline CDR1 is MNHEY and CDR2 is SVGEGT. With 0 bases removed from V and 0 bases from J, the gap between germline ends came to 12 bases. The CDR3 has 16 residues. CDR3 loop: CASSYSVQISSYEQYF. CDR3 coding DNA: TGTGCCAGCAGTTACTCGGTCCAGATCTCCTCCTACGAGCAGTACTTC.

Judged by abundance, this clone is medium-sized. V gene TRBV14 combines with J gene TRBJ1-1; possibly TRBD1 for D (5 bases). The CDR3 spans 14 residues. V lost 4 bases, J lost 0 bases, and 9 bases lay in between. Germline V CDR1 and CDR2: SGHDN, FVKESK. The CDR3 region has the DNA TGTGCCAGCAGCCTCCTGGGGCTGAACACTGAAGCTTTCTTT. Translation gives CASSLLGLNTEAFF.

The V and J genes are TRBV10-2 and TRBJ2-7, with D perhaps TRBD1 (6 bases). Germline values: CDR1 WSHSY, CDR2 SAAADI. V was shortened by 2 bases and J by 3 bases, with 11 bases between the two germline ends. This CDR3 spans 14 amino acids. Written as DNA, the CDR3 is TGCGCCAGCAGTGAGATAGGACAGTTCTACGAGCAGTACTTC. This encodes CASSEIGQFYEQYF.

This clone was observed once. The chain combines TRBV11-3 with TRBJ1-1; TRBD1 aligns across 8 bases. There are 15 residues in the CDR3. Germline-derived CDR1 and CDR2 are SGHNT and YENEEA. After removal of 6 bases from V and 5 bases from J, the junction contained 11 bases not matched to a gene. CDR3 DNA: TGTGCCAGCAGAGACATACAGGGGGGGGAAACTGAAGCTTTCTTT. This encodes CASRDIQGGETEAFF.

The chain links TRBV18 to TRBJ2-1, with TRBD2 matching over 8 bases. J lost 1 base, V lost 0 bases, and 11 bases had no gene match. Germline V gives CDR1 KGHSH, CDR2 LQKENI. The CDR3 contains 19 residues. The chain's CDR3 is CASSPPDAGGFRSYNEQFF. In DNA, the CDR3 is TGTGCCAGCTCACCACCGGATGCGGGGGGATTCCGATCCTACAATGAGCAGTTCTTC.

The V call is TRBV13, the J call TRBJ2-2; D ambiguous. The CDR3 sequence is 16 residues long. CDR1 and CDR2 (germline): PRHDT, FYEKMQ (reference sequence). V lost 4 bases and J lost 3, with 15 bases in between. The CDR3 region has the DNA TGTGCCAGCAGCTCCTCCGAGGTGAGGCACACCGGGGAGCTGTTTTTT. It is translated as CASSSSEVRHTGELFF.

The V and J genes are TRBV13 and TRBJ2-7, with a weak D call TRBD1 (6 bases). The CDR3 runs to 16 residues. V was clipped by 8 bases and J by 5 bases, with 25 bases between them. Germline lookup yields CDR1 PRHDT and CDR2 FYEKMQ (reference sequence). CDR3 nucleotides: TGTGCCAGCTCGGACTCCGGGACATCGAAAAAGGACGAGCAGTACTTC. Translation: CASSDSGTSKKDEQYF.

In this sample, this clone is large. The chain has TRBV3-1 (or the pseudogene TRBV3-2) and TRBJ2-2; D is unresolved. V was cut by 2 bases and J by 1 base, with 5 bases left in between. The germline V gene encodes CDR1 LGHDT and CDR2 YNNKEL (reference sequence). The CDR3 consists of 14 residues. The CDR3 here is CASSQQENTGELFF. In DNA form, the CDR3 reads TGTGCCAGCAGCCAACAGGAGAACACCGGGGAGCTGTTTTTT.

This rearrangement joins TRBV9 to TRBJ2-7; 10 positions match TRBD2. This CDR3 is built from 14 residues. CDR1 and CDR2 from the germline V gene are SGDLS and YYNGEE. The junction had 3 bases not matched to a gene; V was cut back by 2 bases and J by 4 bases. CDR3 sequence reads: CASSVASGGYEQYF. CDR3 DNA sequence: TGTGCCAGCAGCGTCGCTAGCGGGGGATACGAGCAGTACTTC.

The chain combines TRBV18 with TRBJ1-2, with a tentative D call TRBD1 (5 bases). This CDR3 contains 14 residues. Looked up from germline, CDR1 is KGHSH and CDR2 is LQKENI. V dropped 6 bases and J dropped 5 bases, with 16 bases sitting between them. DNA for the CDR3: TGTGCCAGCTCTCACAGGAGTGTGGAATATGGCTACACCTTC. Translating it yields CASSHRSVEYGYTF.

This clone was observed a handful of times. The rearrangement uses TRBV12-3 or TRBV12-4 and TRBJ1-1; D gene unclear. This CDR3 spans 13 amino acids. V was cut by 2 bases and J by 7 bases, with 11 bases left in between. In DNA form, the CDR3 reads TGTGCCAGCAGTTTACAACCGTCGCTTGAAGCTTTCTTT. Its translation: CASSLQPSLEAFF.

J is TRBJ2-3 and V is TRBV7-9; no clear D. The CDR3 consists of 12 residues. Germline CDR1 SEHNR, CDR2 FQNEAQ (reference sequence). V lost 3 bases to trimming and J lost 1 base, with 2 bases between them. The chain's CDR3 is CASSFGTDTQYF. The CDR3 bases are TGTGCCAGCAGCTTCGGCACAGATACGCAGTATTTT.

The J gene is TRBJ2-1, the V gene TRBV5-4; possibly TRBD1 for D (6 bases). With 5 bases removed from V and 0 bases from J, the gap between germline ends came to 12 bases. The germline V gene has CDR1 SGHNT and CDR2 YYREEE (reference sequence). The CDR3 has 15 amino acids. This CDR3 reads CASRTGQSSYNEQFF. The CDR3, as DNA: TGTGCCAGCAGAACCGGACAGAGCTCCTACAATGAGCAGTTCTTC.

The chain links TRBV27 to TRBJ1-5; D not resolved. Germline-derived CDR1 and CDR2 are MNHEY and SMNVEV (reference sequence). The CDR3 loop spans 15 amino acids. V shed 6 bases and J shed 1 base, with 13 bases lying between them. The CDR3 region has the DNA TGTGCCAGCAGGTCTCTCGTGGCGAGCAATCAGCCCCAGCATTTT. Its translation: CASRSLVASNQPQHF.

The chain has TRBV5-6 and TRBJ2-3; D is ambiguous. The germline V gene encodes CDR1 SGHDT and CDR2 YYEEEE. The CDR3 runs 16 residues. Trimming pared 3 bases from V and 0 bases from J, leaving 14 bases between. CDR3 nucleotides: TGTGCCAGCAGCTCTCTAAAATGGGGAAGCACAGATACGCAGTATTTT. Protein sequence: CASSSLKWGSTDTQYF.

This chain joins TRBV19 and TRBJ2-7; no definite D call. CDR3 length equals 15 residues. Per germline, CDR1 LNHDA and CDR2 SQIVND (reference sequence). With 3 bases removed from V and 0 bases from J, the gap between germline ends came to 12 bases. CDR3 sequence reads: CASSIMESDSYEQYF. In nucleotides, the CDR3 is TGTGCCAGTAGTATCATGGAAAGTGACTCCTACGAGCAGTACTTC.

The gene calls are TRBV21-1 and TRBJ1-5. TRBV21-1 is designated a pseudogene. The CDR3 is 12 amino acids. In DNA, the CDR3 is TGTGCCAGCAGCAAAGCGCATCAGCCCCAGCATTTT. This codes for CASSKAHQPQHF.

The rearrangement links TRBV20-1 to TRBJ1-2; D is unclear. Per the germline V gene, CDR1 is DFQATT and CDR2 is SNEGSKA (reference sequence). CDR3 size: 14 residues. Between the trimmed V and J ends, which lost 3 bases and 5 bases, there was a span of 16 bases. CDR3 sequence reads: CSASISSESYGYTF. For the CDR3, the DNA is TGCAGTGCTAGTATATCATCGGAATCGTATGGCTACACCTTC.